What follows are 18 T cell receptor beta chains derived from one specimen sequenced in a study of sequential checkpoint blockade in melanoma. The repertoire was sequenced with immunoSEQ multiplex PCR; TCRdb's copy has only in-frame clones and lacks some. The sample includes about 27,000 clones, 70% to 80% seen only once; the top ten take 13%. Treatment described: randomized to nivolumab then ipilimumab (arm A) or the reverse (arm B). The sequences come from CD8+ T cells sorted from blood (inferred from file names), collected from a patient given nivolumab and ipilimumab in sequence. These receptors all stem from a human donor with melanoma.

This clone was recorded once. V is TRBV30 and J is TRBJ1-1; perhaps TRBD1 as D (5 bases). Germline CDR1 and CDR2: GTSNPN and SVGIG (reference sequence). The germline V and J ends were trimmed by 5 bases and 5 bases, with 18 bases remaining between them. This CDR3 is 14 amino acids long. CDR3 nucleotide sequence: TGTGCCTGGGAATGGGGGAGGATCAATACTGAAGCTTTCTTT. Protein product: CAWEWGRINTEAFF.

This clone was detected once. This chain links TRBV28 with TRBJ1-6, with unresolved D. CDR1 and CDR2 (germline): MDHEN, SYDVKM. This CDR3 is built from 14 residues. V lost 2 bases and J 9 bases, leaving 11 bases between the germline ends. CDR3 sequence reads: CASSLGGTVSPLHF. As DNA, the CDR3 is TGTGCCAGCAGTTTAGGCGGCACCGTTTCACCCCTCCACTTT.

V and J are TRBV9 and TRBJ2-3; D might be TRBD2 (7 bases). Germline CDR1 is SGDLS and CDR2 is YYNGEE. CDR3 size: 16 residues. V gave up 4 bases and J gave up 3 bases, with 18 bases separating them. The CDR3 protein is CASSPGRGATTDTQYF. The CDR3 coding sequence is TGTGCCAGCAGCCCAGGGAGGGGGGCGACTACAGATACGCAGTATTTT. Drawing the rest from reference TRBV9 and TRBJ2-3, the complete variable domain is DSGVTQTPKHLITATGQRVTLRCSPRSGDLSVYWYQQSLDQGLQFLIQYYNGEERAKGNILERFSAQQFPDLHSELNLSSLELGDSALYFCASSPGRGATTDTQYFGPGTRLTVL.

The gene calls are TRBV21-1 and TRBJ1-5; whether TRBD1, the table's D call, matches the DNA was not checked. TRBV21-1 is an annotated pseudogene. This CDR3 has 19 amino acids. The CDR3 here is CASSKHAAGGRSLNQPQHF. In DNA, the CDR3 is TGTGCCAGCAGCAAACACGCAGCAGGGGGCCGGAGTCTAAATCAGCCCCAGCATTTT.

This clone was detected a few times. The chain links TRBV28 to TRBJ2-7, with 12 bases aligning to TRBD2. This CDR3 spans 15 amino acids. The V gene's germline CDR1 is MDHEN and CDR2 SYDVKM. V was clipped by 6 bases and J by 1 base; unmatched bases: 4. The CDR3 spells CASRALAGGSYEQYF. As DNA, the CDR3 is TGTGCCAGCAGAGCACTAGCGGGGGGATCCTACGAGCAGTACTTC.

With respect to this clone: With a much larger clone just one base away, this may be a read error. The sample holds other DNA sequences that translate to the same CDR3. The genes are TRBV7-9 and TRBJ2-2; D not certain. The germline gives CDR1 SEHNR, CDR2 FQNEAQ (reference sequence). Trimming stripped 7 bases from V and 5 bases from J, with 5 bases between. The length of the CDR3 is 11 residues. This CDR3 is CASTRTGELFF. In nucleotides, the CDR3 is TGTGCCAGCACGAGGACCGGGGAGCTGTTTTTT. The whole variable domain, filled in from reference TRBV7-9 and TRBJ2-2, reads DTGVSQNPRHKITKRGQNVTFRCDPISEHNRLYWYRQTLGQGPEFLTYFQNEAQLEKSRLLSDRFSAERPKGSFSTLEIQRTEQGDSAMYLCASTRTGELFFGEGSRLTVL.

The V gene is TRBV4-1, the J gene TRBJ1-4; unclear D gene. Germline-derived CDR1 and CDR2 are MGHRA and YSYEKL. The CDR3 is 14 residues long. V lost 4 bases and J 8 bases, leaving 14 bases between the germline ends. This chain's CDR3 is CASSPDMEREKLFF. The CDR3 DNA reads TGCGCCAGCAGCCCCGACATGGAACGGGAAAAACTGTTTTTT.

The chain has TRBV19 and TRBJ1-5, with D perhaps TRBD1 (5 bases). The CDR3 is 14 amino acids. Germline loops: CDR1 LNHDA, CDR2 SQIVND (reference sequence). Deletions cut 5 bases from V and 4 bases from J, with 12 bases between. CDR3 in amino acids: CASSSSKGNQPQHF. CDR3 sequence (DNA): TGTGCCAGTAGTTCCTCTAAGGGGAATCAGCCCCAGCATTTT.

There are a few counts of this clone. This chain joins TRBV7-6 and TRBJ2-3, with TRBD1 matching over 7 bases. CDR3 size: 16 residues. CDR1 SGHVS and CDR2 FNYEAQ come from the germline V gene. V lost 1 base, J lost 1 base, and 5 bases stayed unmatched. CDR3: CASSLDRGTGTDTQYF. In DNA form, the CDR3 reads TGTGCCAGCAGCTTAGACAGGGGCACTGGCACAGATACGCAGTATTTT. Full variable domain (remainder filled in from reference TRBV7-6 and TRBJ2-3): GAGVSQSPRYKVTKRGQDVALRCDPISGHVSLYWYRQALGQGPEFLTYFNYEAQQDKSGLPNDRFSAERPEGSISTLTIQRTEQRDSAMYRCASSLDRGTGTDTQYFGPGTRLTVL.

The chain couples TRBV4-1 to TRBJ2-3; D is ambiguous. The CDR3 contains 14 residues. CDR1 is MGHRA and CDR2 is YSYEKL in the germline V gene. The V end was cut by 0 bases, the J end by 2 bases, with 6 bases between. The CDR3 DNA reads TGCGCCAGCAGCCAAGACCCTTCCACAGATACGCAGTATTTT. It encodes CASSQDPSTDTQYF.

V usage is TRBV29-1 and J usage is TRBJ2-1, with D possibly being TRBD2 (5 bases). The length of the CDR3 is 14 residues. Trimming cost V 0 bases and J 7 bases, with 13 bases left between them. Per germline, CDR1 SQVTM and CDR2 ANQGSEA. CDR3 in amino acids: CSVEDHGDRNEQFF. As DNA, the CDR3 is TGCAGCGTTGAAGATCACGGGGATAGAAATGAGCAGTTCTTC.

The rearrangement links TRBV4-1 to TRBJ2-1, with a possible D match to TRBD2 (6 bases). From germline, CDR1 is MGHRA and CDR2 YSYEKL. The CDR3 runs to 16 residues. V was shortened by 4 bases and J by 3 bases, with 16 bases between the two germline ends. The CDR3 DNA reads TGCGCCAGCAGCCGAAGCGGCGGGACTTACTACAATGAGCAGTTCTTC. Translated, it gives CASSRSGGTYYNEQFF.

The rearrangement joins TRBV7-2 to TRBJ2-7; TRBD2 matches at 14 bases. V shed 5 bases, J shed 2 bases, and the junction held 5 bases outside the gene matches. The CDR3 spans 16 residues. Germline CDR1 is SGHTA and CDR2 is FQGNSA. Here the CDR3 reads CASSPRLAGGTYEQYF. CDR3 coding DNA: TGTGCCAGCAGCCCCAGACTAGCGGGGGGGACCTACGAGCAGTACTTC.

The J gene is TRBJ2-4, the V gene TRBV7-8, with 13 bases fitting TRBD2. There are 19 residues in the CDR3. The ends lost 2 bases at V and 0 bases at J; junction bases unmatched: 7. Germline CDR1 SGHVS, CDR2 FQNEAQ. The CDR3, as DNA: TGTGCCAGCAGCTTATCACTAGCGGGGGGGCCCGGAGCCAAAAACATTCAGTACTTC. Its translation is CASSLSLAGGPGAKNIQYF.

V and J are TRBV14 and TRBJ2-5; TRBD2 matches at 9 bases. V gave up 0 bases and J gave up 4 bases; unmatched junction bases: 3. Germline V gene lookup returns CDR1 SGHDN and CDR2 FVKESK. There are 15 residues in the CDR3. The CDR3 DNA follows: TGTGCCAGCAGCCAAGACAGCGGGGGGCTAGAGACCCAGTACTTC. Residues: CASSQDSGGLETQYF.

This clone occurred once. The gene calls are TRBV19 and TRBJ2-1; D perhaps matches TRBD2 (5 bases). Trimming removed 3 bases from V and 3 bases from J, with 12 bases in between. This CDR3 has 15 amino acids. Germline V gives CDR1 LNHDA, CDR2 SQIVND (reference sequence). This CDR3 reads CASSIIGSFYNEQFF. The CDR3 region has the DNA TGTGCCAGTAGTATCATAGGGAGTTTCTACAATGAGCAGTTCTTC. Supplemented by reference TRBV19 and TRBJ2-1, the full variable domain reads DGGITQSPKYLFRKEGQNVTLSCEQNLNHDAMYWYRQDPGQGLRLIYYSQIVNDFQKGDIAEGYSVSREKKESFPLTVTSAQKNPTAFYLCASSIIGSFYNEQFFGPGTRLTVL.

The rearrangement joins TRBV28 to TRBJ2-3; possibly TRBD1 for D (5 bases). The germline V and J ends were trimmed by 1 base and 3 bases, with 8 bases remaining between them. Germline CDR1 reads MDHEN; CDR2 reads SYDVKM. The CDR3 length is 14 residues. CDR3 amino acids: CASSLLTDTDTQYF. The DNA of the CDR3 is TGTGCCAGCAGTTTATTGACAGATACAGATACGCAGTATTTT. Looking up the rest from reference TRBV28 and TRBJ2-3 gives the full variable domain: DVKVTQSSRYLVKRTGEKVFLECVQDMDHENMFWYRQDPGLGLRLIYFSYDVKMKEKGDIPEGYSVSREKKERFSLILESASTNQTSMYLCASSLLTDTDTQYFGPGTRLTVL.

The sample holds a few counts of this clone. This chain joins TRBV7-8 and TRBJ1-5; D gene unclear. V was trimmed by 5 bases and J by 0 bases, leaving 8 bases between them. Germline CDR1 reads SGHVS; CDR2 reads FQNEAQ. The CDR3 runs to 14 residues. DNA of the CDR3: TGTGCCAGCAGCAACGACATTAGCAATCAGCCCCAGCATTTT. Residues: CASSNDISNQPQHF.